A selection of T cell receptor beta chains follows, all from one sample in a study of human T cells and chemical hapten exposure. TCRdb reprocessed the RACE reads via MiXCR and lists one record per CDR3 protein. Of almost 40,000 distinct CDR3 sequences in the sample, 6% to 9.5% were seen once. Specimen: whole blood, collected in connection with sensitization to the hapten diphenylcyclopropenone (DPC). These receptor sequences come from a woman aged 45-60 years with alopecia areata. Some clones in this sample may be carry-over from other donors' samples. Both conserved end residues are part of each CDR3. A D gene is named only where the DNA matches it firmly. A clone size is listed for some rows: how often the clone was seen (once, few, many), or a class if it is expanded.

d_gene: .
j_gene: TRBJ1-4
abundance: many
v_gene: TRBV29-1
len: 11
CDR3aa: CSVRTGEKLFF
CDR3nt: TGCAGCGTTCGGACGGGGGAAAAACTGTTTTTT

d_gene: .
j_gene: TRBJ2-5
abundance: many
v_gene: TRBV19
len: 11
CDR3aa: CASRQAETQYF
CDR3nt: TGTGCCAGTCGACAGGCGGAGACCCAGTACTTC

d_gene: .
j_gene: TRBJ1-5
abundance: few
v_gene: TRBV29-1
len: 10
CDR3aa: CSGESQPQHF
CDR3nt: TGCAGCGGGGAGAGTCAGCCCCAGCATTTT

d_gene: .
j_gene: TRBJ2-1
abundance: many
v_gene: TRBV24-1
len: 16
CDR3aa: CATSPRGGSSNNEQFF
CDR3nt: TGTGCCACCAGTCCGAGGGGGGGCTCGTCTAACAATGAGCAGTTCTTC

d_gene: .
j_gene: TRBJ2-2
abundance: few
v_gene: TRBV20-1
len: 15
CDR3aa: CSAGQRGWATGELFF
CDR3nt: TGCAGTGCTGGCCAAAGGGGTTGGGCCACCGGGGAGCTGTTTTTT

d_gene: .
j_gene: TRBJ2-7
abundance: many
v_gene: TRBV7-8
len: 14
CDR3aa: CASRAGGPGSEQYF
CDR3nt: TGTGCCAGCAGAGCCGGGGGGCCTGGCTCCGAGCAGTACTTC

d_gene: TRBD1
j_gene: TRBJ1-1
abundance: few
v_gene: TRBV6-5
len: 14
CDR3aa: CASSRDRVMTAAFF
CDR3nt: TGTGCCAGCAGTAGAGACAGGGTGATGACAGCAGCTTTCTTT

d_gene: .
j_gene: TRBJ2-5
abundance: many
v_gene: TRBV30
len: 11
CDR3aa: CAWSHQETQYF
CDR3nt: TGTGCCTGGAGTCACCAAGAGACCCAGTACTTC

d_gene: .
j_gene: TRBJ2-1
abundance: .
v_gene: TRBV10-1
len: 13
CDR3aa: CASSRPGGNEQFF
CDR3nt: TGCGCCAGCTCACGTCCGGGCGGCAATGAGCAGTTCTTC

d_gene: TRBD2
j_gene: TRBJ2-7
abundance: .
v_gene: TRBV7-8
len: 15
CDR3aa: CASSYRTSASYEQYF
CDR3nt: TGTGCCAGCAGCTACCGGACTAGCGCCTCCTACGAGCAGTACTTC

d_gene: .
j_gene: TRBJ2-5
abundance: many
v_gene: TRBV28
len: 15
CDR3aa: CASSLFPGREETQYF
CDR3nt: TGTGCCAGCAGTTTATTCCCGGGGCGCGAAGAGACCCAGTACTTC

d_gene: TRBD1
j_gene: TRBJ1-1
abundance: many
v_gene: TRBV18
len: 11
CDR3aa: CASSPTGEAFF
CDR3nt: TGTGCCAGCTCACCGACAGGGGAAGCTTTCTTT

d_gene: .
j_gene: TRBJ1-1
abundance: many
v_gene: TRBV7-3
len: 15
CDR3aa: CASSPEGSGDTEAFF
CDR3nt: TGTGCCAGCAGCCCAGAAGGATCCGGAGACACTGAAGCTTTCTTT

d_gene: .
j_gene: TRBJ2-2
abundance: many
v_gene: TRBV4-1
len: 12
CDR3aa: CASSSMTGELFF
CDR3nt: TGCGCCAGCAGCTCTATGACCGGGGAGCTGTTTTTT

d_gene: .
j_gene: TRBJ2-3
abundance: many
v_gene: TRBV14
len: 14
CDR3aa: CASSLAGWTDTQYF
CDR3nt: TGTGCCAGCAGCCTCGCGGGCTGGACAGATACGCAGTATTTT

d_gene: .
j_gene: TRBJ2-5
abundance: .
v_gene: TRBV7-6
len: 16
CDR3aa: CASSPWTVKLGETQYF
CDR3nt: TGTGCCAGCAGCCCCTGGACAGTCAAGCTGGGGGAGACCCAGTACTTC

d_gene: .
j_gene: TRBJ2-1
abundance: many
v_gene: TRBV6-5
len: 15
CDR3aa: CASSFEESSYNEQFF
CDR3nt: TGTGCCAGCAGCTTCGAAGAGAGCTCCTACAATGAGCAGTTCTTC

d_gene: TRBD1
j_gene: TRBJ2-3
abundance: few
v_gene: TRBV27
len: 14
CDR3aa: CASRPQGRTDTQYF
CDR3nt: TGTGCCAGCAGACCACAGGGGCGCACAGATACGCAGTATTTT

d_gene: .
j_gene: TRBJ1-5
abundance: many
v_gene: TRBV4-2
len: 16
CDR3aa: CASSQVEGHSNQPQHF
CDR3nt: TGTGCCAGCAGCCAAGTGGAGGGCCATAGCAATCAGCCCCAGCATTTT

d_gene: TRBD2
j_gene: TRBJ2-7
abundance: many
v_gene: TRBV5-4
len: 16
CDR3aa: CASSSPTSGRAYEQYF
CDR3nt: TGTGCCAGCAGCTCTCCTACTAGCGGGAGGGCCTACGAGCAGTACTTC

d_gene: .
j_gene: TRBJ2-1
abundance: many
v_gene: TRBV20-1
len: 15
CDR3aa: CSEASLISSYNEQFF
CDR3nt: TGCAGTGAGGCTAGCTTGATTAGCTCCTACAATGAGCAGTTCTTC

d_gene: TRBD2
j_gene: TRBJ2-5
abundance: many
v_gene: TRBV19
len: 14
CDR3aa: CASSILAGEETQYF
CDR3nt: TGTGCCAGTAGTATTCTGGCGGGAGAAGAGACCCAGTACTTC